This is a list of T cell receptor beta chains from one sample in a study of T cells of healthy individuals. TCRdb ran MiXCR on the 5' RACE reads and lists one entry per CDR3 protein. The data show approximately 100,000 distinct CDR3 sequences, 17% seen once. These receptors were taken from a human donor in good health. Both conserved end residues are part of each CDR3. A D gene is named only where the DNA matches it firmly. Rows may omit the clone size; those that give it use once, few, many or a size class.

size: many
V: TRBV20-1
D: NA
J: TRBJ2-5
DNA: TGCAGTGCTAGAGACGAGACCCAGTACTTC
CDR3: CSARDETQYF

size: NA
V: TRBV28
D: TRBD1
J: TRBJ2-6
DNA: TGTGCCAGCAGATCCGGGACAGGGGGCGGCTCGGCCAACGTCCTGACTTTC
CDR3: CASRSGTGGGSANVLTF

size: few
V: TRBV7-9
D: NA
J: TRBJ2-5
DNA: TGTGCCAGCAACCGGAGGCCGATTGACGAGACCCAGTACTTC
CDR3: CASNRRPIDETQYF

size: few
V: TRBV7-9
D: NA
J: TRBJ2-7
DNA: TGTGCCAGCAGCCGAATCTCCTACGAGCAGTACTTC
CDR3: CASSRISYEQYF

size: many
V: TRBV20-1
D: TRBD1
J: TRBJ2-3
DNA: TGCAGTGCTAGACGAACAGGGGGCGCAGATACGCAGTATTTT
CDR3: CSARRTGGADTQYF

size: few
V: TRBV28
D: TRBD1
J: TRBJ1-2
DNA: TGTGCCAGCAGCCGGAGGACAGGGAACTATGGCTACACCTTC
CDR3: CASSRRTGNYGYTF

size: few
V: TRBV7-2
D: NA
J: TRBJ1-5
DNA: TGTGCCAGCAGCCCCGGGTCAGTCAATCAGCCCCAGCATTTT
CDR3: CASSPGSVNQPQHF

size: few
V: TRBV7-9
D: NA
J: TRBJ2-3
DNA: TGTGCCAGCAGCTTAAGGGTCGTAGATACGCAGTATTTT
CDR3: CASSLRVVDTQYF

size: many
V: TRBV6-2/TRBV6-3
D: NA
J: TRBJ2-2
DNA: TGTGCCAGCAGATTATACACCGGGGAGCTGTTTTTT
CDR3: CASRLYTGELFF

size: NA
V: TRBV4-3
D: NA
J: TRBJ1-5
DNA: TGCGCCAGCAGCCAGGATGACGGCTATCAGCCCCAGCATTTT
CDR3: CASSQDDGYQPQHF

size: NA
V: TRBV7-9
D: NA
J: TRBJ1-6
DNA: TGTGCCAGCAGCCCCGACAGGAGTGGACATTCACCCCTCCACTTT
CDR3: CASSPDRSGHSPLHF

size: NA
V: TRBV10-3
D: TRBD1
J: TRBJ2-7
DNA: TGTGCCATCACTTCGGACAGGGGGCAAGGTAGGGAGCAGTACTTC
CDR3: CAITSDRGQGREQYF

size: few
V: TRBV7-9
D: TRBD1
J: TRBJ2-1
DNA: TGTGCCAGCAGCTCGGGGACAGGGGCCTACAATGAGCAGTTCTTC
CDR3: CASSSGTGAYNEQFF

size: few
V: TRBV27
D: TRBD2
J: TRBJ2-3
DNA: TGTGCCAGCGGGGTAGCGGGGGTGGCAGATACGCAGTATTTT
CDR3: CASGVAGVADTQYF